These 31 T cell receptor beta chains were sequenced from one sample in a study of cytomegalovirus exposure and HLA in healthy donors. 60 Vbeta and 13 Jbeta primers were used in PCR. Clones were read by immunoSEQ multiplex PCR, and TCRdb kept only the in-frame ones, dropping some. Here the sample spans roughly 160,000 clones, about four fifths being singletons. Material for sequencing was PBMCs. These receptors were collected from a man aged 45-65 years in good health and CMV-seropositive.

The chain carries TRBV4-3 and TRBJ1-6; D not resolved. Per the germline V gene, CDR1 is LGHNA and CDR2 is YSLEER. The CDR3 extends over 17 amino acids. V lost 4 bases to trimming and J lost 8 bases, with 21 bases between them. The CDR3 sequence is CASSLENFRTGDSPLHF. CDR3 DNA sequence: TGCGCCAGCAGCCTAGAGAACTTTAGGACTGGAGATTCACCCCTCCACTTT.

This clone was detected once. The chain is built from TRBV9 and TRBJ2-7; possibly TRBD2 for D (5 bases). Per the germline V gene, CDR1 is SGDLS and CDR2 is YYNGEE. Trimming shortened V by 4 bases and J by 2 bases, and 10 bases separated the two germline ends. The CDR3 totals 13 residues. As DNA, the CDR3 is TGTGCCAGCAGCACCGGACTCCCCTACGAGCAGTACTTC. It is translated as CASSTGLPYEQYF.

The chain uses TRBV28 and TRBJ1-2; unclear D gene. Per germline, CDR1 MDHEN and CDR2 SYDVKM. Trimming cost V 5 bases and J 8 bases, with 18 bases left between them. The CDR3 totals 14 residues. The CDR3 bases are TGTGCCAGCAGTCCCGTGAGGGTACCACCAGGCTACACCTTC. Residues: CASSPVRVPPGYTF.

The chain employs TRBV28 and TRBJ2-3; the match to TRBD2 covers 8 bases. The CDR3 contains 16 residues. V lost 3 bases to trimming and J lost 1 base; unmatched junction nucleotides: 6. Germline loops: CDR1 MDHEN, CDR2 SYDVKM. CDR3 sequence: CASSFLGTSGTDTQYF. In DNA, the CDR3 is TGTGCCAGCAGTTTTCTGGGGACTAGTGGCACAGATACGCAGTATTTT.

The CDR3 region is CAWSVLTGADTQYF. Written as DNA, the CDR3 is TGTGCCTGGAGTGTACTAACGGGAGCAGATACGCAGTATTTT. The genes are TRBV30 and TRBJ2-3; possible D gene TRBD2, 6 bases. V was cut by 0 bases and J by 4 bases, with 11 bases left in between. Germline values: CDR1 GTSNPN, CDR2 SVGIG (reference sequence). This CDR3 is built from 14 residues. The entire variable domain, with the rest obtained from reference TRBV30 and TRBJ2-3, is as follows: SQTIHQWPATLVQPVGSPLSLECTVEGTSNPNLYWYRQAAGRGLQLLFYSVGIGQISSEVPQNLSASRPQDRQFILSSKKLLLSDSGFYLCAWSVLTGADTQYFGPGTRLTVL.

This chain joins TRBV19 and TRBJ2-2, with D perhaps matching TRBD2 (6 bases). CDR3 length equals 16 residues. V was cut by 4 bases and J by 7 bases, with 19 bases left in between. Germline lookup yields CDR1 LNHDA and CDR2 SQIVND (reference sequence). CDR3 bases: TGTGCCAGTAGTAGGGACTTCGGGGAACCGGGCGGGGAGCTGTTTTTT. Its protein is CASSRDFGEPGGELFF.

This clone was counted ten times or more. V and J are TRBV4-2 and TRBJ2-2, with 7 bases lining up with TRBD1. CDR1 and CDR2 (germline): LGHNA, YNFKEQ. J was trimmed by 6 bases and V by 4 bases; bases with no gene match: 8. The CDR3 spans 15 residues. Here the CDR3 DNA reads TGTGCCAGCAGCCCACAGGGGCAGGGTGCCGGGGAGCTGTTTTTT. Protein: CASSPQGQGAGELFF.

This clone was picked up a small number of times. The genes are TRBV7-3 and TRBJ1-1; no definite D call. The germline V gene encodes CDR1 SGHTA and CDR2 FQGTGA. V shed 2 bases and J shed 6 bases, with 16 bases lying between them. The CDR3 has 15 amino acids. The CDR3 here is CASSLDHDRHAEAFF. In DNA, the CDR3 is TGTGCCAGCAGCTTAGATCACGACCGACACGCTGAAGCTTTCTTT.

V gene TRBV10-3 combines with J gene TRBJ2-3; TRBD1 agrees at 9 bases. Germline values: CDR1 ENHRY, CDR2 SYGVKD. With 0 bases clipped from V and 6 bases from J, the junction kept 7 bases outside the gene matches. This CDR3 comprises 16 residues. The CDR3 DNA is TGTGCCATCAGTGAGTCGGGGACAGGGAATGTCGATACGCAGTATTTT. Amino acid sequence: CAISESGTGNVDTQYF.

The rearrangement links TRBV5-6 to TRBJ2-7; 8 positions agree with TRBD1. The germline V gene encodes CDR1 SGHDT and CDR2 YYEEEE. This CDR3 is 14 amino acids long. V trimming: 4 bases; J trimming: 3 bases; junction bases outside the gene matches: 6. Here the CDR3 DNA reads TGTGCCAGCAGCCCCGGGACAGGCAACTACGAGCAGTACTTC. This encodes CASSPGTGNYEQYF.

The chain combines TRBV4-3 with TRBJ1-2, with unresolved D. The CDR3 spans 15 residues. With 3 bases removed from V and 7 bases from J, the gap between germline ends came to 18 bases. The germline gives CDR1 LGHNA, CDR2 YSLEER. The DNA of the CDR3 is TGCGCCAGCAGCCAGGCTGTGGTGACTCTGGGTGGCTACACCTTC. Translating it yields CASSQAVVTLGGYTF.

The chain recombines TRBV19 with TRBJ2-4, with D possibly being TRBD2 (7 bases). V was pared by 1 base and J by 6 bases, with 16 bases between. The CDR3 extends over 16 amino acids. Germline CDR1 and CDR2: LNHDA and SQIVND (reference sequence). CDR3 sequence: CASSIARGLAANIQYF. For the CDR3, the DNA is TGTGCCAGTAGTATAGCCCGGGGGCTAGCGGCAAACATTCAGTACTTC.

This chain uses TRBV15 with TRBJ2-1; 10 nucleotides line up with TRBD2. Germline V gives CDR1 LNHNV, CDR2 YYDKDF (reference sequence). The CDR3 sequence is 14 residues long. V was pared by 6 bases and J by 8 bases, with 7 bases of the junction left unmatched. CDR3 loop: CATSMLSGGDEQFF. The CDR3 region has the DNA TGTGCCACCAGTATGTTAAGCGGGGGGGATGAGCAGTTCTTC.

The V gene is TRBV9, the J gene TRBJ2-3; TRBD2 matches 13 bases. From germline, CDR1 is SGDLS and CDR2 YYNGEE. J was trimmed by 4 bases and V by 4 bases; bases with no gene match: 6. The CDR3 spans 16 residues. DNA for the CDR3: TGTGCCAGCAGCCGCAGGACTAGCGGGGGTCCAGATACGCAGTATTTT. Translating gives CASSRRTSGGPDTQYF.

The table lists this clone with a count of one. The junction and the germline gene differ at one end; a read error may be behind it. This CDR3 is CASSPLRAPYGYTF. The CDR3 region has the DNA TGTGCTAGCAGCCCCCTCAGGGCGCCCTATGGCTACACCTTC. This chain uses TRBV7-7 with TRBJ1-2; possibly TRBD1 for D (5 bases). The CDR3 covers 14 residues. Germline lookup yields CDR1 SSHAT and CDR2 FNYEAQ (reference sequence).

The chain joins TRBV6-1 to TRBJ1-4; TRBD1 matches 7 bases. V trimming: 2 bases; J trimming: 8 bases; junction bases outside the gene matches: 11. The CDR3 has 16 residues. The germline V gene has CDR1 MNHNS and CDR2 SASEGT. CDR3 protein: CASSESGTGVQEKLFF. The CDR3 coding sequence is TGTGCCAGCAGTGAATCAGGTACAGGGGTACAGGAAAAACTGTTTTTT.

V and J are TRBV7-9 and TRBJ2-4, with 8 nucleotides matching TRBD2. Germline loops: CDR1 SEHNR, CDR2 FQNEAQ (reference sequence). Trimming took 5 bases from V and 9 from J; bases not matched to a gene: 9. The CDR3 contains 14 residues. The chain's CDR3 is CASSAQPGGSIQYF. The CDR3 nucleotides are TGTGCCAGCAGCGCACAACCGGGGGGGAGCATTCAGTACTTC.

The rearrangement links TRBV5-1 to TRBJ2-3; weak D call: TRBD1 (6 bases). CDR3 length: 15 amino acids. Per germline, CDR1 SGHRS and CDR2 YFSETQ. The V gene lost 0 bases and the J gene lost 0 bases, with 8 bases spanning the gap. CDR3 in amino acids: CASSLVRGSTDTQYF. DNA of the CDR3: TGCGCCAGCAGCTTGGTGAGGGGGAGCACAGATACGCAGTATTTT.

This rearrangement joins TRBV10-3 to TRBJ2-7; 9 bases match TRBD1. There are 13 residues in the CDR3. Germline V gene lookup returns CDR1 ENHRY and CDR2 SYGVKD. V dropped 10 bases and J dropped 6; count of bases not matched to a gene: 10. The DNA of the CDR3 is TGTGCCACCCTTCCCGGGACAGGGATCGAGCAGTACTTC. Translated: CATLPGTGIEQYF.

J is TRBJ2-5 and V is TRBV9, with D perhaps matching TRBD2 (5 bases). Looked up from germline, CDR1 is SGDLS and CDR2 is YYNGEE. CDR3 length equals 15 residues. The ends were cut back, 0 bases at V and 2 bases at J, with 11 bases in the middle. CDR3 sequence (DNA): TGTGCCAGCAGCGTAGTGCCGGGGATACAAGAGACCCAGTACTTC. Amino acids: CASSVVPGIQETQYF.

The CDR3 region is CASSEIGRGRDEQFF. The CDR3 DNA sequence: TGTGCCAGCAGTGAAATCGGCAGGGGGCGCGATGAGCAGTTCTTC. The V and J genes are TRBV6-1 and TRBJ2-1; the match to TRBD1 covers 8 bases. The germline CDR1 and CDR2 sequences are MNHNS and SASEGT. The V segment lost 2 bases and the J segment 8 bases; nucleotides outside the gene matches: 8. The CDR3 spans 15 residues.

This rearrangement joins TRBV7-2 to TRBJ2-3, with D perhaps matching TRBD2 (6 bases). Germline V lookup: CDR1 SGHTA, CDR2 FQGNSA. Deletions cut 3 bases from V and 5 bases from J, with 15 bases between. The length of the CDR3 is 15 residues. Here the CDR3 reads CASSFGGNKGDTQYF. The CDR3 coding sequence is TGTGCCAGCAGCTTCGGCGGGAATAAAGGAGATACGCAGTATTTT.

The sample holds a few counts of this clone. The chain has TRBV28 and TRBJ1-1; no clear D. Germline loops: CDR1 MDHEN, CDR2 SYDVKM. V lost 8 bases, J lost 2 bases, and 9 bases lay in between. The CDR3 extends over 12 amino acids. The CDR3 protein is CASRLSNTEAFF. In DNA, the CDR3 is TGTGCCAGCCGACTCTCTAACACTGAAGCTTTCTTT.

The rearrangement links TRBV29-1 to TRBJ2-3; 8 bases map to TRBD1. The CDR3 spans 15 residues. The V segment lost 7 bases and the J segment 10 bases; nucleotides outside the gene matches: 19. Germline V gene data show CDR1 as SQVTM and CDR2 as ANQGSEA. CDR3 amino acids: CSATRGPTEAVAQYF. The CDR3 coding sequence is TGCAGCGCCACCAGGGGGCCCACCGAAGCTGTGGCGCAGTATTTT.

The chain employs TRBV18 and TRBJ1-5; 7 positions match TRBD1. This CDR3 spans 18 amino acids. The germline CDR1 and CDR2 sequences are KGHSH and LQKENI. The V and J ends lost 1 base and 0 bases, in that order; junction bases with no gene match: 9. The CDR3 DNA reads TGTGCCAGCTCACCACGGGACAGAGGTACCGATAGCAATCAGCCCCAGCATTTT. The encoded protein is CASSPRDRGTDSNQPQHF.

This chain links TRBV7-2 with TRBJ2-3; maybe TRBD2 (6 bases). Germline V gene data show CDR1 as SGHTA and CDR2 as FQGNSA. V dropped 6 bases and J dropped 5 bases, with 12 bases sitting between them. The CDR3 extends over 13 amino acids. The CDR3 loop reads CASSSGVEDTQYF. The DNA for the CDR3 is TGTGCCAGCAGTTCGGGAGTTGAAGATACGCAGTATTTT.

This sequence joins TRBV6-6 and TRBJ2-5; 10 nucleotides agree with TRBD2. From germline, CDR1 is MNHNY and CDR2 SVGAGI (reference sequence). This CDR3 has 12 residues. The CDR3 nucleotides read TGTGCAGCTAGCGGGAGTGTAGAGACCCAGTACTTC. Translated: CAASGSVETQYF.

This clone has a handful of counts. The chain couples TRBV7-2 to TRBJ2-7; D is unclear. The CDR3 extends over 14 amino acids. In germline, CDR1 is SGHTA, CDR2 FQGNSA. The germline V and J ends were trimmed by 6 bases and 2 bases, with 14 bases remaining between them. The CDR3 region is CASRATGLTYEQYF. The DNA of the CDR3 is TGTGCCAGCAGGGCGACTGGTTTGACCTACGAGCAGTACTTC. Using reference TRBV7-2 and TRBJ2-7 for the parts outside the CDR3, the full variable domain is GAGVSQSPSNKVTEKGKDVELRCDPISGHTALYWYRQSLGQGLEFLIYFQGNSAPDKSGLPSDRFSAERTGGSVSTLTIQRTQQEDSAVYLCASRATGLTYEQYFGPGTRLTVT.

The CDR3 region has the DNA TGTGCCAGCAGTTTATACCGGTTGTCAGGCACTGAAGCTTTCTTT. Its protein is CASSLYRLSGTEAFF. The V and J genes are TRBV28 and TRBJ1-1, with D hard to call. CDR1 MDHEN and CDR2 SYDVKM come from the germline V gene. Trimming left V 1 base short and J 4 bases short, with 13 bases between. The CDR3 extends over 15 amino acids.

The V call is TRBV28, the J call TRBJ2-7, with D maybe TRBD2 (7 bases). CDR1 is MDHEN, CDR2 SYDVKM, per germline. V was cut by 5 bases and J by 10 bases, with 21 bases left in between. The CDR3 length is 14 residues. Written as DNA, the CDR3 is TGTGCCAGCAGTCTCACCGCCTCGCGGGGGCGTCAGTACTTC. It encodes CASSLTASRGRQYF.

The CDR3 nucleotides read TGTGCCAGCAGCTTGAGGGACAGGGACTCCTACGAGCAGTACTTC. Encoded protein: CASSLRDRDSYEQYF. The V call is TRBV7-8, the J call TRBJ2-7; TRBD1 agrees at 9 bases. Germline CDR1 is SGHVS and CDR2 is FQNEAQ. After removal of 3 bases from V and 0 bases from J, the junction contained 3 bases not matched to a gene. The CDR3 sequence is 15 residues long.